The 12 T cell receptor beta chains below come from one sample, sequenced in a study of T cell clonality in common variable immunodeficiency (dated by TCRdb to about 2015). To prepare the library, the immunoSEQ multiplex PCR assay was applied. As stored in TCRdb, this immuneACCESS dataset retains in-frame rearrangements with V and J assigned. A fraction of the clones does not appear; measured against another copy, unresolved V genes explain less than half of the discrepancy, and the remainder lacks a known reason. This sample is represented by 57,000 or so clones, with no singletons among them. 1.5% to 2% of the sample belongs to the ten largest clones. The sample was peripheral blood mononuclear cells. The origin of the receptors is a person aged 18-69 years in good health.

This clone appeared many times. The read ends 3 residues shy of where the CDR3 ends; the end is completed using the germline J gene. The J gene is TRBJ2-5, the V gene TRBV2, with D tentatively TRBD1 (6 bases). CDR1 is SNHLY and CDR2 is FYNNEI in the germline V gene. This CDR3 is built from 13 residues. V gave up 4 bases and J gave up 5 bases, with 11 bases separating them. CDR3: CASSVGQGETQYF. CDR3 DNA, as far as it was read: TGTGCCAGCAGTGTCGGTCAGGGGGAGACC.

This clone was recorded many times. The read falls 3 residues short of the CDR3 end, and the missing part is taken from the germline J gene. V gene TRBV7-2 combines with J gene TRBJ2-7; D remains unclear. The CDR3 sequence is 13 residues long. Germline V gene lookup returns CDR1 SGHTA and CDR2 FQGNSA. V was cut by 8 bases and J by 0 bases, with 11 bases left in between. The CDR3 sequence is CASRNFASYEQYF. CDR3 bases read: TGTGCCAGCCGAAACTTTGCCTCCTACGAG.

This clone has ten or more counts. The read falls 3 residues short of the CDR3 end, and the missing part is taken from the germline J gene. The chain recombines TRBV20-1 with TRBJ2-3, with D possibly TRBD2 on 6 matching bases. CDR1 is DFQATT and CDR2 is SNEGSKA in the germline V gene (reference sequence). V lost 1 base to trimming and J lost 4 bases, with 12 bases between them. This CDR3 region has 14 residues. The CDR3 sequence: CSARGDLFADTQYF. The covered CDR3 bases are TGCAGTGCTAGAGGGGACTTGTTCGCAGATACG.

This clone occurred many times. The read ends 3 residues before the CDR3 terminus; that terminus is restored from the germline J gene. The chain is built from TRBV19 and TRBJ1-3, with D possibly TRBD1 on 6 matching bases. The CDR3 is 17 amino acids. Trimming pared 3 bases from V and 0 bases from J, leaving 15 bases between. Germline CDR1 reads LNHDA; CDR2 reads SQIVND (reference sequence). Incomplete CDR3 DNA: TGTGCCAGTAGTATCGGCGGGGGGCGATCCTCTGGAAACACC. Protein sequence: CASSIGGGRSSGNT. Given in full, the CDR3 is CASSIGGGRSSGNTIYF.

This clone was recorded at least ten times. The CDR3 is cut off 3 residues early in the read; its end comes from the germline J gene. This chain connects TRBV2 to TRBJ2-1; 10 bases are a match to TRBD2. The germline CDR1 and CDR2 sequences are SNHLY and FYNNEI. The length of the CDR3 is 16 residues. With 8 bases clipped from V and 2 bases from J, the junction kept 9 bases outside the gene matches. The CDR3 sequence: CASFQREGPTYNEQFF. CDR3 DNA, as far as it was read: TGTGCCAGCTTCCAGCGGGAGGGCCCTACCTACAATGAG.

This clone was seen many times. The read stops 3 residues short of the end of the CDR3; the missing end is completed from the germline J gene. V and J are TRBV10-3 and TRBJ2-7; TRBD2 aligns across 8 bases. The CDR3 has 15 residues. Germline V gene sequence: CDR1 ENHRY, CDR2 SYGVKD. The V gene end was trimmed by 8 bases and the J gene end by 4 bases; junction bases not matched to a gene: 13. CDR3 DNA, as far as it was read: TGTGCCATCTCCGCGGGGGGCAGCGGGAGTTACGAG. Protein sequence: CAISAGGSGSYE. The entire CDR3 protein is CAISAGGSGSYEQYF.

The table lists this clone with many counts. The CDR3 is cut off 3 residues early in the read; its end comes from the germline J gene. The gene calls are TRBV11-3 and TRBJ2-3, with D maybe TRBD1 (5 bases). V was shortened by 5 bases and J by 0 bases, with 9 bases between the two germline ends. The CDR3 length is 14 residues. Germline V CDR1 and CDR2: SGHNT, YENEEA. CDR3 loop: CASSHSGSTDTQYF. Incomplete CDR3 DNA: TGTGCCAGCAGCCATTCAGGGAGCACAGATACG. The full variable domain, its missing parts supplied by reference TRBV11-3 and TRBJ2-3, is EAGVVQSPRYKIIEKKQPVAFWCNPISGHNTLYWYLQNLGQGPELLIRYENEEAVDDSQLPKDRFSAERLKGVDSTLKIQPAELGDSAVYLCASSHSGSTDTQYFGPGTRLTVL.

Many counts were recorded for this clone. The observed sequence ends 3 residues before the CDR3 terminus, with the missing tail filled in from the germline J gene. The chain recombines TRBV18 with TRBJ2-7; D is possibly TRBD1 (6 bases). CDR3 length: 14 residues. The V gene lost 3 bases and the J gene lost 5 bases, with 14 bases spanning the gap. Germline V CDR1 and CDR2: KGHSH, LQKENI. The part of the CDR3 DNA that was read is TGTGCCAGCTCACCTCTACAGGGTTTGGACGAG. It encodes CASSPLQGLDE. The complete CDR3 reads CASSPLQGLDEQYF.

This clone was picked up many times. The read ends 3 residues before the CDR3 terminus; that terminus is restored from the germline J gene. This chain connects TRBV11-2 to TRBJ2-3; the match to TRBD2 covers 8 bases. Trimming cost V 7 bases and J 2 bases; bases outside gene matches: 8. The CDR3 length is 15 residues. CDR1 SGHAT and CDR2 FQNNGV come from the germline V gene. CDR3: CASTGSGSPTDTQYF. CDR3 DNA, as far as it was read: TGTGCCAGCACAGGCAGCGGGAGCCCCACAGATACG.

This clone has at least ten counts. The sequence runs out 3 residues before the end of the CDR3; the remainder is reconstructed from the germline J gene. The chain uses TRBV3-1 (or the pseudogene TRBV3-2) and TRBJ2-7, with D perhaps TRBD1 (6 bases). Between the trimmed V and J ends, which lost 6 bases and 0 bases, there was a span of 15 bases. The germline gives CDR1 LGHDT, CDR2 YNNKEL (reference sequence). This CDR3 has 15 amino acids. The CDR3 loop is CASRPMDSLSYEQYF. The DNA read from the CDR3 is TGTGCCAGCAGACCAATGGACAGCCTCTCCTACGAG.

This clone has a count of ten or more. Read coverage stops 3 residues before the CDR3 terminus; the germline J gene supplies the remainder. This chain joins TRBV20-1 and TRBJ2-1; a possible D gene is TRBD2 (6 bases). Germline V CDR1 and CDR2: DFQATT, SNEGSKA (reference sequence). V was shortened by 4 bases and J by 4 bases, with 17 bases between the two germline ends. CDR3 length: 15 amino acids. The sequenced CDR3 bases are TGCAGTGCTAAGGGTCGAAGGCTAGCGTACAATGAG. It yields the protein CSAKGRRLAYNE. The whole CDR3 is CSAKGRRLAYNEQFF.

This clone was counted at least ten times. The read ends 3 residues shy of where the CDR3 ends; the end is completed using the germline J gene. The rearrangement joins TRBV10-3 to TRBJ2-1; 11 bases map to TRBD2. The trim removed 2 bases at V and 3 bases at J, leaving 6 bases unmatched. The CDR3 has 17 amino acids. Germline CDR1 ENHRY, CDR2 SYGVKD. The CDR3 protein is CAISEAVAGGFYNEQFF. CDR3 DNA, as far as it was read: TGTGCCATCAGTGAGGCGGTAGCGGGAGGGTTCTACAATGAG.